These T cell receptor beta chains were read from a single sample in a study of long-term antiretroviral therapy in people with HIV. This table comes from immunoSEQ multiplex PCR, and its TCRdb copy is limited to in-frame clones, with some not included. Of fewer than 25,000 clones listed, roughly 94% are singletons. This material consisted of unsorted PBMCs, taken about 4.7 years after starting antiretroviral therapy. Every receptor here comes from a woman aged 45 to 65 with HIV. CDR3s include the opening cysteine and the closing phenylalanine or tryptophan. A D gene is named only where the DNA matches it firmly. Not all rows give a size; the values are once, few, many and, for expanded clones, a class.

>.|TRBV19|TRBJ2-7|TRBD2
CASSMGGSSYEQYF
TGTGCCAGTAGTATGGGAGGGAGCTCCTACGAGCAGTACTTC
>.|TRBV2|TRBJ2-3|.
CAHKATGHTDTQYF
TGTGCCCACAAGGCAACAGGGCACACAGATACGCAGTATTTT
>.|TRBV18|TRBJ1-1|TRBD1
CASSSRTGVNTEAFF
TGTGCCAGCTCCTCGAGGACAGGGGTTAACACTGAAGCTTTCTTT
>.|TRBV10-3|TRBJ1-1|.
CAITKDRNTEAFF
TGTGCCATCACCAAGGACAGGAACACTGAAGCTTTCTTT
>.|TRBV29-1|TRBJ1-4|.
CSAFLGGGSNEKLFF
TGCAGCGCCTTTCTCGGGGGGGGGTCTAATGAAAAACTGTTTTTT
>once|TRBV19|TRBJ1-2|.
CASRPRDGSNYGYTF
TGTGCCAGTAGGCCCCGGGACGGTTCTAACTATGGCTACACCTTC
>.|TRBV2|TRBJ2-5|.
CASSILAPPRETQYF
TGTGCCAGCAGCATACTAGCACCCCCAAGGGAGACCCAGTACTTC
>.|TRBV29-1|TRBJ2-7|.
CSVESRNEQYF
TGCAGCGTTGAGAGTAGGAACGAGCAGTACTTC
>once|TRBV19|TRBJ1-4|.
CASSRAGFEKLFF
TGTGCCAGTAGTAGGGCAGGGTTCGAAAAACTGTTTTTT
>.|TRBV18|TRBJ1-5|.
CASSQGKQGRQHF
TGTGCCAGCTCACAGGGAAAGCAGGGGCGCCAGCATTTT
>.|TRBV5-4|TRBJ1-1|.
CASSLSEVTTEAFF
TGTGCCAGCAGCTTGTCAGAGGTCACCACTGAAGCTTTCTTT
>.|TRBV28|TRBJ2-3|.
CASSLSTSTDTQYF
TGTGCCAGCAGTTTAAGTACTAGCACAGATACGCAGTATTTT
>.|TRBV7-2|TRBJ2-1|.
CASSLLWEQFF
TGTGCCAGCAGCTTATTGTGGGAGCAGTTCTTC
>once|TRBV27|TRBJ2-1|.
CASSLGTNEQFF
TGTGCCAGCAGTTTAGGAACCAATGAGCAGTTCTTC
>.|TRBV6-6|TRBJ2-4|.
CASSTEGIQYF
TGTGCCAGCAGCACCGAAGGCATTCAGTACTTC
>.|TRBV28|TRBJ2-1|TRBD2
CASSLTSSGTYNEQFF
TGTGCCAGCAGTTTAACTTCTAGCGGTACCTACAATGAGCAGTTCTTC
>.|TRBV9|TRBJ2-7|TRBD1
CASSVGQGFYEQYF
TGTGCCAGCAGCGTAGGACAGGGATTCTACGAGCAGTACTTC
>.|TRBV27|TRBJ1-3|.
CASRTGGPGNTIYF
TGTGCCAGCAGGACCGGCGGTCCTGGAAACACCATATATTTT
>.|TRBV5-1|TRBJ2-7|.
CASSPGYEQYF
TGCGCCAGCAGCCCAGGGTACGAGCAGTACTTC
>.|TRBV18|TRBJ2-5|.
CASSPELYSGETQYF
TGTGCCAGCTCACCAGAGTTGTATTCGGGGGAGACCCAGTACTTC
>once|TRBV19|TRBJ1-2|.
CAIAPGPNYGYTF
TGTGCCATCGCTCCAGGCCCTAACTATGGCTACACCTTC
>.|TRBV5-1|TRBJ1-2|.
CASSLGQYGYTF
TGCGCCAGCAGCTTGGGACAGTATGGCTACACCTTC
>.|TRBV5-1|TRBJ2-3|TRBD1
CASSEGQLSTDTQYF
TGCGCCAGCAGCGAGGGACAGCTTAGCACAGATACGCAGTATTTT
>.|TRBV10-3|TRBJ1-2|.
CAISESPNYGYTF
TGTGCCATCAGTGAGTCCCCTAACTATGGCTACACCTTC
>.|TRBV7-2|TRBJ2-5|TRBD2
CASSRREVYQETQYF
TGTGCCAGCAGCCGGCGGGAGGTGTACCAAGAGACCCAGTACTTC
>.|TRBV6-6|TRBJ2-1|.
CASRNSGTEQFF
TGTGCCAGCAGGAACTCAGGGACTGAGCAGTTCTTC
>.|TRBV2|TRBJ2-5|TRBD2
CASSALAGLGETQYF
TGTGCCAGCAGTGCCCTAGCGGGGCTGGGGGAGACCCAGTACTTC
>.|TRBV4-1|TRBJ2-3|.
CASSQRNEDTQYF
TGCGCCAGCAGCCAAAGAAATGAAGATACGCAGTATTTT